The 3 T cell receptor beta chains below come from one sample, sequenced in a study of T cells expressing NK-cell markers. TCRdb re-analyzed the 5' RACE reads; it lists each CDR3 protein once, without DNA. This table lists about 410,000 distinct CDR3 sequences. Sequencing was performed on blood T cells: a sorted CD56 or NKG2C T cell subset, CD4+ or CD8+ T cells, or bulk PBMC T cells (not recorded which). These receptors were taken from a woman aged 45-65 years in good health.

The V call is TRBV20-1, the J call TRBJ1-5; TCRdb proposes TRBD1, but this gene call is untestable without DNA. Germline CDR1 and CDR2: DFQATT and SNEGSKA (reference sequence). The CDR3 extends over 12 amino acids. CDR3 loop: CSARVAGQPQHF.

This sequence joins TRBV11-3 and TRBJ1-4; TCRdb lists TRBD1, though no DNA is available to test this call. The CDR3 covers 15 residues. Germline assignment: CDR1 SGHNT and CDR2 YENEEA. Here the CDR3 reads CASSPGTGGEKKLFF. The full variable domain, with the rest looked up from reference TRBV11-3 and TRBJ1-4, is EAGVVQSPRYKIIEKKQPVAFWCNPISGHNTLYWYLQNLGQGPELLIRYENEEAVDDSQLPKDRFSAERLKGVDSTLKIQPAELGDSAVYLCASSPGTGGEKKLFFGSGTQLSVL.

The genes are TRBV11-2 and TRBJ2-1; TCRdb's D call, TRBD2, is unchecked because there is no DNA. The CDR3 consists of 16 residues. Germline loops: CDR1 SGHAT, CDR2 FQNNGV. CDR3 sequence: CASSTLAGGQYNEQFF.